This T cell receptor beta chain emerged from a study of a mutant IDH1 vaccine in newly diagnosed glioma. Study context: The study started vaccination 4-6 weeks after radiotherapy alone, or with temozolomide cycles. Overall study findings and caveats: Altogether, 85% to 95% of patients exhibited vaccine-induced immune responses.

Trimming pared 5 bases from V and 8 bases from J, leaving 15 bases between. This CDR3 spans 13 amino acids. The germline V gene encodes CDR1 MNHEY and CDR2 SMNVEV (reference sequence). Some clones are missing from TCRdb's copy, which holds only in-frame ones; the method was immunoSEQ multiplex PCR. The sample contains tens of thousands of clones, around 80% of which appear only once. Details on this clone: Its cognate antigen is unknown.

Indicated time point: week 11, during vaccination. A single vaccine dose contained 300 ug of mutant IDH1 20-mer peptide, and topical imiquimod was used with it. New WHO grade 3 or 4 IDH1-mutant, ATRX-lost astrocytomas were present in all donors. The clonotype comes from a man aged 30 to 45 with glioma. The sequencing here drew on PBMCs, taken from a glioma patient whose treatment included an IDH1 peptide vaccine. The chain has TRBV27 and TRBJ1-2; D remains unclear. The CDR3 sequence: CASSRARERGYTF. The CDR3 DNA is TGTGCCAGCAGTAGGGCACGGGAGCGGGGCTACACCTTC.